This T cell receptor beta chain is drawn from a study of CD8+CD57+ T cells in acquired aplastic anemia. TCR beta VDJ and CDR3 were profiled, and genomic DNA was the template. From the reads, TCRdb called clonotypes with MiXCR, one entry per CDR3 protein. The data show under 350,000 distinct CDR3 sequences, 50% to 65% seen once. The patients chosen for sequencing had shown expansion of CD8+CD57+ cells (detected by flow cytometry). Trimming pared 3 bases from V and 0 bases from J, leaving 6 bases between. Germline CDR1 MGHDK, CDR2 SYGVNS. There are 14 residues in the CDR3. The TCR originated in a human donor with aplastic anemia. The chain is built from TRBV25-1 and TRBJ2-1; D remains ambiguous. Specimen: sorted CD4+, CD8+, or CD8+CD57+ T cells (not recorded which) from PBMCs. CDR3 region: CASSETDSYNEQFF. CDR3 in DNA: TGTGCCAGCAGTGAGACGGACTCCTACAATGAGCAGTTCTTC.